This T cell receptor (beta chain) was identified during a study of beta chain features in type 1 diabetes. Once sorted, every population was more than 98% pure. Reverse transcription of all isolated RNA meant that expressed TCRB transcripts were sequenced. This table comes from immunoSEQ multiplex PCR, and its TCRdb copy is limited to in-frame clones, with some not included. The sample lists about 26,000 clones, approximately 53% occurring once. Germline V gives CDR1 MNHNS, CDR2 SASEGT. V shed 7 bases, J shed 4 bases, and the junction held 5 bases outside the gene matches. The CDR3 loop spans 14 amino acids. Study results and limitations: The study found moderately but significantly shorter TCRB CDR3s in all four CD4+ subsets of Type 1 diabetes patients.

On this clone: Its target is not known.

This receptor was identified in a man between 25 and 39 years old with type 1 diabetes. This sequence joins TRBV6-1 and TRBJ2-5, with 11 bases identical to TRBD2. Sequenced input: stem cell memory CD4+ T cells from blood. The CDR3 coding sequence is TGTGCCAGCACCGCCGGACTAGCGGGAGAGACCCAGTACTTC. The encoded protein is CASTAGLAGETQYF.